This TCR beta chain was sequenced for a study of blood T cell repertoires in COVID-19. Using immunoSEQ multiplex PCR, the repertoire was profiled, and TCRdb retains in-frame clones only, with some absent. The sample shows roughly 200,000 clones, 83% of them seen only once. Trimming shortened V by 8 bases and J by 7 bases, and 30 bases separated the two germline ends. The CDR3 totals 18 residues. Germline V gene data show CDR1 as WNHNN and CDR2 as SYGVQD (reference sequence). The sample holds a few counts of this clone. Sequencing input: peripheral blood. This chain joins TRBV10-1 and TRBJ2-1, with a possible D match to TRBD2 (5 bases). This sequence was found in a woman aged 25 to 45 with COVID-19, enrolled during active disease. CDR3 DNA: TGCGCCAGCCTCCTCCCCTCCCCGAGCGGCCATGGAGGTAATGAGCAGTTCTTC. Protein sequence: CASLLPSPSGHGGNEQFF.